This TCR beta chain was sequenced for a study of T cell changes during pregnancy in multiple sclerosis. The CDR3 runs to 15 residues. Germline-derived CDR1 and CDR2 are MRHNA and SNTAGT. The V gene end was trimmed by 5 bases and the J gene end by 8 bases; junction bases not matched to a gene: 8. Sequencing was performed with immunoSEQ multiplex PCR; in TCRdb, only in-frame clones are kept and a portion is missing. The table has about 73,000 clones, 90% seen once. Sequenced here: peripheral blood, sampled after pregnancy. The J gene is TRBJ1-6, the V gene TRBV6-4; 8 bases are a match to TRBD1. The sequence came from a female donor in good health, enrolled as a control in a pregnancy study. The CDR3 here is CASSYGTGDDSPLHF. DNA for the CDR3: TGTGCCAGCAGTTACGGGACAGGAGATGATTCACCCCTCCACTTT.